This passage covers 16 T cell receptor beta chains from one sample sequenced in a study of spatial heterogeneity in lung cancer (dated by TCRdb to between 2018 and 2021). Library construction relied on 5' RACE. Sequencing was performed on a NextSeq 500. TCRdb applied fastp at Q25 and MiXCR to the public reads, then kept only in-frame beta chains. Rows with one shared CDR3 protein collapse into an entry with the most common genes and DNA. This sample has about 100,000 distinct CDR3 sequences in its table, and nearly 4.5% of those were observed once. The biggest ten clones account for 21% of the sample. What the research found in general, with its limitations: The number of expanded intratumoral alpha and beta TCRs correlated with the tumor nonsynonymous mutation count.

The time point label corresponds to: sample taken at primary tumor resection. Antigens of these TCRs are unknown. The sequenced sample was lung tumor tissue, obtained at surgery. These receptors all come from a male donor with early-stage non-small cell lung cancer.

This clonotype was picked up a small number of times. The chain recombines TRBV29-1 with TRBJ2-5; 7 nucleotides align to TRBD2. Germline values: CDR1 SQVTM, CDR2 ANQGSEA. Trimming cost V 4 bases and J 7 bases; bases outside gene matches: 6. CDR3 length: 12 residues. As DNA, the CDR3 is TGCAGCGTTGTGGGAGGGGCTGCGACCCAGTACTTC. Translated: CSVVGGAATQYF.

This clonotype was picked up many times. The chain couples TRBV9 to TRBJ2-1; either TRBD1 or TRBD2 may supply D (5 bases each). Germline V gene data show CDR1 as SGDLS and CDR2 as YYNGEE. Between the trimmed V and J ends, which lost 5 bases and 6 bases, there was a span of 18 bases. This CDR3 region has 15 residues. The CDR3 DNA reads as TGTGCCAGCAGACCCCCGGGGTCCCAGGGCAATGAGCAGTTCTTC. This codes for CASRPPGSQGNEQFF. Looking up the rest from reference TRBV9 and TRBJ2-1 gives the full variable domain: DSGVTQTPKHLITATGQRVTLRCSPRSGDLSVYWYQQSLDQGLQFLIQYYNGEERAKGNILERFSAQQFPDLHSELNLSSLELGDSALYFCASRPPGSQGNEQFFGPGTRLTVL.

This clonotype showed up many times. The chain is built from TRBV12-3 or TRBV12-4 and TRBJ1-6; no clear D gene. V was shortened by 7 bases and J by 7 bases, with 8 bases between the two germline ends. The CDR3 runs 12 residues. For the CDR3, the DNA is TGTGCCAGCACGCAGGAAAATTCACCCCTCCACTTT. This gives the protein CASTQENSPLHF.

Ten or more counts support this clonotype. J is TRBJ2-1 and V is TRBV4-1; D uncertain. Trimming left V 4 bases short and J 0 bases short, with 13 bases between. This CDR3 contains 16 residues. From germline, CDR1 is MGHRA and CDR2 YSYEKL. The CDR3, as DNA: TGCGCCAGCAGCCTCTCGGAGTCCGACTCCTACAATGAGCAGTTCTTC. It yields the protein CASSLSESDSYNEQFF.

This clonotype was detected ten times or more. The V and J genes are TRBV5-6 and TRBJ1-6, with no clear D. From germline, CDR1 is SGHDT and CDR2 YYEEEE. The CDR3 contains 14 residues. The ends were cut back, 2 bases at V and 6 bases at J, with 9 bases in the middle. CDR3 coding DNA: TGTGCCAGCAGCTTAGGTGGTCGTAATTCACCCCTCCACTTT. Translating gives CASSLGGRNSPLHF.

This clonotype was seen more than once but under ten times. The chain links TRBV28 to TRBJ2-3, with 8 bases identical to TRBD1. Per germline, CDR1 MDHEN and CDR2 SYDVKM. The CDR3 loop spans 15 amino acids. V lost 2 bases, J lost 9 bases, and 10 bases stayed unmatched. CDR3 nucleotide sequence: TGTGCCAGCAGTTTAGTCAGGGGGCACGGGGAAACGCAGTATTTT. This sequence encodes CASSLVRGHGETQYF.

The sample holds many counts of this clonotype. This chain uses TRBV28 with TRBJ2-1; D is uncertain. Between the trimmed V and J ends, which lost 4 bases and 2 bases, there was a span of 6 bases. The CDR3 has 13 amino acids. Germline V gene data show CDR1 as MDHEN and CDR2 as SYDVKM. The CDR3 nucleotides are TGTGCCAGCAGTTCCCCGGCCTACAATGAGCAGTTCTTC. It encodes CASSSPAYNEQFF.

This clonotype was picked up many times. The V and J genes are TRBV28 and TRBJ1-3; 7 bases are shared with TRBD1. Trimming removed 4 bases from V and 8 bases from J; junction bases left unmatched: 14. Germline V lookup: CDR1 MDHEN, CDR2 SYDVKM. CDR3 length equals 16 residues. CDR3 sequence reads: CASSSWTGDLGDTIYF. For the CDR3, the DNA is TGTGCCAGCAGTTCATGGACAGGAGACCTCGGAGACACCATATATTTT. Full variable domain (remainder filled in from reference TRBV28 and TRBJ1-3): DVKVTQSSRYLVKRTGEKVFLECVQDMDHENMFWYRQDPGLGLRLIYFSYDVKMKEKGDIPEGYSVSREKKERFSLILESASTNQTSMYLCASSSWTGDLGDTIYFGEGSWLTVV.

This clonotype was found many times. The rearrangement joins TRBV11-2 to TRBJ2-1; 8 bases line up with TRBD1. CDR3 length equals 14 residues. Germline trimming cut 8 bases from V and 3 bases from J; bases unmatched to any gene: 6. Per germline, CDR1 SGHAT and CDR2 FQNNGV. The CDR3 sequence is CASSGTGFYNEQFF. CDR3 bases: TGTGCCAGCTCGGGGACAGGATTCTACAATGAGCAGTTCTTC.

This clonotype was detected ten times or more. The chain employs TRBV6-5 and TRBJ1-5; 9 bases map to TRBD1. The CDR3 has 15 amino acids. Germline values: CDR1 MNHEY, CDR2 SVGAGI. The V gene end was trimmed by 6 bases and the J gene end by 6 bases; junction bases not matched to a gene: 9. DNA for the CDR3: TGTGCCAGCAGAGAAACAGGGGGCGCGGGTCAGCCCCAGCATTTT. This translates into CASRETGGAGQPQHF.

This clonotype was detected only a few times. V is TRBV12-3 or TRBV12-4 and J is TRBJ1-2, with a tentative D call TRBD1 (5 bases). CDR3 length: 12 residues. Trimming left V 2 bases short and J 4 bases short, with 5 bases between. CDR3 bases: TGTGCCAGCAGTTTACAGGGCTATGGCTACACCTTC. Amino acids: CASSLQGYGYTF.

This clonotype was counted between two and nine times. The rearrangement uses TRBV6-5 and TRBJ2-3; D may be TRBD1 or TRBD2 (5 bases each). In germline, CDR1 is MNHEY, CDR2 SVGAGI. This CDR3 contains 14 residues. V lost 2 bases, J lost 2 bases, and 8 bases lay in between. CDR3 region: CASSYRDPTDTQYF. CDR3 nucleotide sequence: TGTGCCAGCAGTTACCGGGACCCCACAGATACGCAGTATTTT.

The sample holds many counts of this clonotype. The CDR3 nucleotides are TGTGCCAGCAGCACCGACCCTGGCACTGAAGCTTTCTTT. Amino acid sequence: CASSTDPGTEAFF. The chain links TRBV2 to TRBJ1-1; the D is unclear. The V gene's germline CDR1 is SNHLY and CDR2 FYNNEI. The CDR3 sequence is 13 residues long. Trimming took 6 bases from V and 4 from J, leaving 12 bases between them.

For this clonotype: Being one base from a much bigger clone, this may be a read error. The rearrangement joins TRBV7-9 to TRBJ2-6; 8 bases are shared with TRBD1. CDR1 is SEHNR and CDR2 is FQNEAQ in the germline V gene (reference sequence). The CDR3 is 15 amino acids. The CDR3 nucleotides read TGTGCCAGCAGCTGGACAGGGACTGGGACCAACGTCCTGACTTTC. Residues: CASSWTGTGTNVLTF.

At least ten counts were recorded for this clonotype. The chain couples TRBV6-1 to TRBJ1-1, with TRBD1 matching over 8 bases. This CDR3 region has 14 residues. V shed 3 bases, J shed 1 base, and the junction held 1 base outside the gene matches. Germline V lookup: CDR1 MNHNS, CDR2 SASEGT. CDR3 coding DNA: TGTGCCAGCAGTGACAGGGGGCGGAACACTGAAGCTTTCTTT. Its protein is CASSDRGRNTEAFF.

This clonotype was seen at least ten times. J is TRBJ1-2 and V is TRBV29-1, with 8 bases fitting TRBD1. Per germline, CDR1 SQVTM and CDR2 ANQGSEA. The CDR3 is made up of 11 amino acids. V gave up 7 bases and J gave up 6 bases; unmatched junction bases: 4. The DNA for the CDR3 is TGCAGCGCCTGGACAGGGAATGGCTACACCTTC. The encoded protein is CSAWTGNGYTF.